This record looks at one T cell receptor beta chain sequence and its context. Its target is unknown. CDR1 and CDR2 from the germline V gene are SGHRS and YFSETQ. The V gene end was trimmed by 7 bases and the J gene end by 2 bases; junction bases not matched to a gene: 2. The CDR3 covers 12 residues. The sample belongs to a study of cytomegalovirus exposure and HLA in healthy donors. Study-level results: In an earlier analysis, most TCR beta V segments were productive about 87% or about 30% of the time. Some V segments, TRBV6-2 and TRBV6-3 among them, were indistinguishable and were therefore excluded. In a later analysis, a missense DCLRE1C variant was linked to TCR beta V- and J-gene trimming. Cytomegalovirus association was assigned to about 150 TCR beta chains.

Primers: 60 Vbeta forward and 13 Jbeta reverse. Repertoires were generated with immunoSEQ multiplex PCR, while TCRdb's copy carries only in-frame clones and drops some. In all, the sample yields about 78,000 clones. J is TRBJ1-2 and V is TRBV5-1; TRBD1 aligns across 7 bases. The sequenced sample consisted of PBMCs. The TCR sequence derives from a female donor in good health and CMV-seropositive. CDR3 nucleotides: TGCGCCAGCGGGACAGAGAACTATGGCTACACCTTC. Translation gives CASGTENYGYTF.